This TCR beta chain was captured by sequencing in a study of Graves' ophthalmopathy and Graves' hyperthyroidism. Study overall: Pretreatment peripheral blood was obtained at initial diagnosis.

Moderate-to-severe activity, CAS ≥3, NOSPECS ≥4 and duration under 3 months were recorded for donors with ophthalmopathy. PBMCs stemmed from 7.5 to 10 ml of fresh peripheral blood. RNA transcripts yielded amplified TCR beta CDR3 regions. HTBI primers primed a first-round RT-PCR, and a second-round multiplex PCR followed. Each CDR3 protein is one row after TCRdb ran MiXCR on the multiplex PCR reads. The sample carries 300,000 or so distinct CDR3 sequences, 15% to 20% recorded once. Study-wide results and caveats: The model predicted progression of ophthalmopathy with a sensitivity of 60% to 71%, and its specificity was around 72%.

Per germline, CDR1 MNHNS and CDR2 SASEGT. CDR3 length: 16 amino acids. J lost 5 bases, V lost 5 bases, and 12 bases had no gene match. A word on this clonotype: Its cognate antigen is unknown.

This TCR was sampled from an adult man with Graves' ophthalmopathy. The chain joins TRBV6-1 to TRBJ1-5, with 7 positions matching TRBD1. The sequencing input was peripheral blood. The CDR3 bases are TGTGCCAGCAGTAGACGACAGGGCCGGGGCGATCAGCCCCAGCATTTT. Protein sequence: CASSRRQGRGDQPQHF.